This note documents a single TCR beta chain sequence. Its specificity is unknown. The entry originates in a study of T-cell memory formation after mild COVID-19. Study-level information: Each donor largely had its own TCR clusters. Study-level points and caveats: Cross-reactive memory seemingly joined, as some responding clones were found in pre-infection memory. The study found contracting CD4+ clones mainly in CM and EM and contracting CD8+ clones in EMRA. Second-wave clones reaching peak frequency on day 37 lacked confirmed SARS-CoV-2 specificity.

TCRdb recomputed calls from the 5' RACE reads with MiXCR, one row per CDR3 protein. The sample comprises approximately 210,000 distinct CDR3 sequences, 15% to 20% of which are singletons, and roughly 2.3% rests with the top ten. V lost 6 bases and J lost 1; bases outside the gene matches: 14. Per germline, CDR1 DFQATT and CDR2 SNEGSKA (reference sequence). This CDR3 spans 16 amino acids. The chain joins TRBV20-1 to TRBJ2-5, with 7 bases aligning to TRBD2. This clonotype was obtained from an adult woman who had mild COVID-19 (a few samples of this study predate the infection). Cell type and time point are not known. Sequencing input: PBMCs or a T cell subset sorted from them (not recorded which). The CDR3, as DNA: TGCAGTGCCCGAAGCGGGGTAGCGGGCGCCCAAGAGACCCAGTACTTC. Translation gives CSARSGVAGAQETQYF.